A single sample gave rise to the 25 T cell receptor beta chains below, sequenced in a study of cytomegalovirus exposure and HLA in healthy donors. The PCR was carried out with 60 Vbeta primers and 13 Jbeta primers. Clones were read by immunoSEQ multiplex PCR, and TCRdb kept only the in-frame ones, dropping some. The repertoire holds about 140,000 clones, with 60% to 80% as singletons. Specimen: PBMCs. The origin of the receptors is a man younger than 30 in good health and CMV-seronegative.

The rearrangement joins TRBV19 to TRBJ2-3; TRBD2 matches at 12 bases. In germline, CDR1 is LNHDA, CDR2 SQIVND (reference sequence). The CDR3 extends over 16 amino acids. Trimming took 4 bases from V and 3 from J; bases not matched to a gene: 5. CDR3 nucleotides: TGTGCCAGTAGTACGCCTAGCGGGGGGGAAACAGATACGCAGTATTTT. Translation gives CASSTPSGGETDTQYF.

The chain has TRBV27 and TRBJ2-1; D is unclear. Trimming took 7 bases from V and 9 from J, leaving 25 bases between them. Germline assignment: CDR1 MNHEY and CDR2 SMNVEV (reference sequence). The CDR3 consists of 16 residues. The CDR3 region is CASTKDETVAGSEQFF. The DNA for the CDR3 is TGTGCCAGCACCAAAGACGAGACGGTAGCTGGGTCTGAGCAGTTCTTC.

The V and J genes are TRBV2 and TRBJ1-2; D gene uncertain. The CDR3 loop spans 12 amino acids. Deletions cut 6 bases from V and 7 bases from J, with 12 bases between. Germline V gives CDR1 SNHLY, CDR2 FYNNEI. The CDR3 here is CASRLDSSGYTF. The CDR3 DNA follows: TGTGCCAGCAGGCTAGACTCTTCTGGCTACACCTTC.

The chain couples TRBV4-2 to TRBJ2-3; 8 positions match TRBD1. The length of the CDR3 is 15 residues. CDR1 and CDR2 (germline): LGHNA, YNFKEQ. V shed 4 bases and J 2 bases; nucleotides not matched to a gene: 5. CDR3 DNA: TGTGCCAGCAGCCCCCGGACAGGGAACACAGATACGCAGTATTTT. This translates into CASSPRTGNTDTQYF.

The chain joins TRBV5-1 to TRBJ1-1; TRBD1 agrees at 7 bases. The junction had 13 bases not matched to a gene; V was cut back by 4 bases and J by 7 bases. The CDR3 is 15 residues long. Germline loops: CDR1 SGHRS, CDR2 YFSETQ. The CDR3 loop reads CASSVLSGQLSEAFF. CDR3 sequence (DNA): TGCGCCAGCAGCGTACTATCGGGACAGCTGAGTGAAGCTTTCTTT.

The gene calls are TRBV19 and TRBJ1-5; 7 bases match TRBD1. V lost 1 base, J lost 3 bases, and 3 bases stayed unmatched. CDR1 is LNHDA, CDR2 SQIVND, per germline (reference sequence). CDR3 length equals 15 residues. The CDR3 spells CASSIVGTVNQPQHF. CDR3 DNA: TGTGCCAGTAGTATAGTGGGGACAGTCAATCAGCCCCAGCATTTT. Using reference TRBV19 and TRBJ1-5 for the parts outside the CDR3, the full variable domain is DGGITQSPKYLFRKEGQNVTLSCEQNLNHDAMYWYRQDPGQGLRLIYYSQIVNDFQKGDIAEGYSVSREKKESFPLTVTSAQKNPTAFYLCASSIVGTVNQPQHFGDGTRLSIL.

The gene calls are TRBV14 and TRBJ2-7; D is possibly TRBD1 (5 bases). The V gene's germline CDR1 is SGHDN and CDR2 FVKESK. The CDR3 sequence is 13 residues long. V was pared by 1 base and J by 3 bases, with 7 bases between. DNA of the CDR3: TGTGCCAGCAGCCAAGTTCAGGGCTACGAGCAGTACTTC. It encodes CASSQVQGYEQYF.

The chain employs TRBV11-3 and TRBJ2-3; 8 bases align to TRBD1. Germline CDR1 is SGHNT and CDR2 is YENEEA. With V trimmed by 1 base and J by 5 bases, 5 bases remained unmatched. CDR3 length: 15 amino acids. CDR3 in amino acids: CASSLGRGRQDTQYF. The CDR3 DNA reads as TGTGCCAGCAGCTTAGGCAGGGGGCGTCAAGATACGCAGTATTTT.

V gene TRBV27 combines with J gene TRBJ1-1, with unresolved D. Germline lookup yields CDR1 MNHEY and CDR2 SMNVEV (reference sequence). CDR3 size: 14 residues. Trimming cost V 7 bases and J 4 bases, with 16 bases left between them. The CDR3 nucleotides are TGTGCCAGCAATTCGCGCGGGGTACTCACTGAAGCTTTCTTT. Its protein is CASNSRGVLTEAFF.

This clone was seen a handful of times. The chain links TRBV10-3 to TRBJ1-1; TRBD1 is a possible D gene (5 bases). CDR1 is ENHRY and CDR2 is SYGVKD in the germline V gene. The length of the CDR3 is 15 residues. Trimming left V 0 bases short and J 6 bases short, with 14 bases between. The CDR3 here is CAISESKQERAEAFF. The CDR3 DNA reads as TGTGCCATCAGTGAGTCGAAACAGGAAAGGGCTGAAGCTTTCTTT.

The rearrangement links TRBV6-4 to TRBJ2-1, with D uncertain. The CDR3 extends over 16 amino acids. With 3 bases removed from V and 1 base from J, the gap between germline ends came to 13 bases. In germline, CDR1 is MRHNA, CDR2 SNTAGT. The CDR3 region has the DNA TGTGCCAGCAGTGAGTCCGTAAGCGTATCCTACAATGAGCAGTTCTTC. It translates to CASSESVSVSYNEQFF.

V gene TRBV6-5 combines with J gene TRBJ1-2; TRBD1 is a possible D gene (5 bases). Trimming stripped 1 base from V and 8 bases from J, with 14 bases between. The CDR3 covers 14 residues. CDR1 and CDR2 (germline): MNHEY, SVGAGI. For the CDR3, the DNA is TGTGCCAGCAGTTACTTAACGGGGGTCGGAGGCTACACCTTC. Translation: CASSYLTGVGGYTF.

The chain has TRBV18 and TRBJ1-6, with a possible D match to TRBD1 (5 bases). CDR3 length: 15 residues. Germline V gene data show CDR1 as KGHSH and CDR2 as LQKENI. With 1 base removed from V and 3 bases from J, the gap between germline ends came to 7 bases. CDR3 DNA sequence: TGTGCCAGCTCACCACAGGGGTTCTATAATTCACCCCTCCACTTT. This codes for CASSPQGFYNSPLHF.

In the case of this clone: In the same sample, other DNA sequences code for this CDR3. This chain connects TRBV29-1 to TRBJ1-3, with 9 nucleotides matching TRBD1. The germline V gene encodes CDR1 SQVTM and CDR2 ANQGSEA. The ends lost 5 bases at V and 0 bases at J; junction bases unmatched: 2. The CDR3 spans 14 residues. The CDR3 sequence is CSVWDRASGNTIYF. CDR3 coding DNA: TGCAGCGTTTGGGACAGGGCCTCTGGAAACACCATATATTTT.

This chain uses TRBV5-1 with TRBJ2-7; 8 bases align to TRBD2. V shed 0 bases and J 9 bases; nucleotides not matched to a gene: 11. Germline CDR1 is SGHRS and CDR2 is YFSETQ. The CDR3 has 15 residues. CDR3 region: CASSLGPGGAIWQYF. DNA for the CDR3: TGCGCCAGCAGCTTGGGCCCGGGGGGGGCTATATGGCAGTACTTC.

The chain uses TRBV7-9 and TRBJ1-2; weak D call: TRBD1 (5 bases). There are 14 residues in the CDR3. Germline CDR1 and CDR2: SEHNR and FQNEAQ (reference sequence). Trimming removed 1 base from V and 2 bases from J, with 8 bases in between. The CDR3 region has the DNA TGTGCCAGCAGCTTAGGGTCAGGGAACTATGGCTACACCTTC. It specifies CASSLGSGNYGYTF.

In DNA form, the CDR3 reads TGCGCCAGCGCAAGACAGGGGGCGAAGGACACTGAAGCTTTCTTT. The encoded protein is CASARQGAKDTEAFF. V gene TRBV5-1 combines with J gene TRBJ1-1; 10 bases align to TRBD1. Germline CDR1 is SGHRS and CDR2 is YFSETQ. The CDR3 contains 15 residues. The V segment lost 7 bases and the J segment 3 bases; nucleotides outside the gene matches: 9.

This chain joins TRBV5-4 and TRBJ2-5, with D possibly matching TRBD1 (7 bases). The J call may be in error: the DNA end matches TRBJ2-7 better. Germline-derived CDR1 and CDR2 are SGHNT and YYREEE (reference sequence). The CDR3 extends over 14 amino acids. The CDR3 sequence: CASGNDRDSYEQYF. The CDR3 DNA reads TGTGCCAGCGGCAACGACAGGGACTCTTACGAGCAGTACTTC.

The chain uses TRBV7-3 and TRBJ1-1; TRBD1 agrees at 8 bases. In germline, CDR1 is SGHTA, CDR2 FQGTGA. The length of the CDR3 is 16 residues. Trimming at V came to 5 bases and at J to 4 bases, leaving 12 bases not matched to a gene. This CDR3 is CASSLDDRGKGTEAFF. For the CDR3, the DNA is TGTGCCAGCAGCCTCGATGACAGGGGAAAGGGCACTGAAGCTTTCTTT.

V and J are TRBV6-6 and TRBJ1-2, with 9 nucleotides matching TRBD1. The V segment lost 7 bases and the J segment 5 bases; nucleotides outside the gene matches: 8. Per germline, CDR1 MNHNY and CDR2 SVGAGI (reference sequence). The CDR3 spans 14 residues. CDR3: CASIGTGWTYGYTF. The CDR3, as DNA: TGTGCCAGCATAGGGACAGGGTGGACTTATGGCTACACCTTC.

This rearrangement joins TRBV9 to TRBJ2-3; a weak D match, TRBD1 (5 bases). In germline, CDR1 is SGDLS, CDR2 YYNGEE. The germline V and J ends were trimmed by 10 bases and 0 bases, with 12 bases remaining between them. CDR3 length: 13 amino acids. The CDR3 bases are TGTGCCGGAAAGACAGTTAGCACAGATACGCAGTATTTT. This encodes CAGKTVSTDTQYF.

This clone appeared a few times. The rearrangement joins TRBV13 to TRBJ1-4; D gene ambiguous. Germline CDR1 and CDR2: PRHDT and FYEKMQ (reference sequence). This CDR3 comprises 14 residues. Trimming removed 10 bases at V and 8 bases at J, with 20 bases between. For the CDR3, the DNA is TGTGCCACCACCTCTGGCCAGGCTGGGGAAAAACTGTTTTTT. Translation gives CATTSGQAGEKLFF.

This chain links TRBV11-2 with TRBJ1-2, with D possibly matching TRBD1 (6 bases). V dropped 4 bases and J dropped 2 bases, with 11 bases sitting between them. CDR1 and CDR2 from the germline V gene are SGHAT and FQNNGV. The CDR3 has 14 residues. The DNA of the CDR3 is TGTGCCAGCAGCTCACTTACAGGGAACTATGGCTACACCTTC. Amino acid sequence: CASSSLTGNYGYTF.

The chain carries TRBV5-1 and TRBJ1-1; D is unclear. CDR3 length: 15 amino acids. Germline-derived CDR1 and CDR2 are SGHRS and YFSETQ. V lost 1 base to trimming and J lost 1 base, with 11 bases between them. CDR3 nucleotides: TGCGCCAGCAGCTTGAACAGCCCAGGGAACACTGAAGCTTTCTTT. Protein product: CASSLNSPGNTEAFF.

The rearrangement links TRBV11-3 to TRBJ1-1, with TRBD1 as a possible D gene (5 bases). This CDR3 contains 13 residues. Germline V gene sequence: CDR1 SGHNT, CDR2 YENEEA. Deletions cut 3 bases from V and 3 bases from J, with 8 bases between. The CDR3 DNA reads TGTGCCAGCAGCTTTAAAGGGGACACTGAAGCTTTCTTT. Translating it yields CASSFKGDTEAFF.